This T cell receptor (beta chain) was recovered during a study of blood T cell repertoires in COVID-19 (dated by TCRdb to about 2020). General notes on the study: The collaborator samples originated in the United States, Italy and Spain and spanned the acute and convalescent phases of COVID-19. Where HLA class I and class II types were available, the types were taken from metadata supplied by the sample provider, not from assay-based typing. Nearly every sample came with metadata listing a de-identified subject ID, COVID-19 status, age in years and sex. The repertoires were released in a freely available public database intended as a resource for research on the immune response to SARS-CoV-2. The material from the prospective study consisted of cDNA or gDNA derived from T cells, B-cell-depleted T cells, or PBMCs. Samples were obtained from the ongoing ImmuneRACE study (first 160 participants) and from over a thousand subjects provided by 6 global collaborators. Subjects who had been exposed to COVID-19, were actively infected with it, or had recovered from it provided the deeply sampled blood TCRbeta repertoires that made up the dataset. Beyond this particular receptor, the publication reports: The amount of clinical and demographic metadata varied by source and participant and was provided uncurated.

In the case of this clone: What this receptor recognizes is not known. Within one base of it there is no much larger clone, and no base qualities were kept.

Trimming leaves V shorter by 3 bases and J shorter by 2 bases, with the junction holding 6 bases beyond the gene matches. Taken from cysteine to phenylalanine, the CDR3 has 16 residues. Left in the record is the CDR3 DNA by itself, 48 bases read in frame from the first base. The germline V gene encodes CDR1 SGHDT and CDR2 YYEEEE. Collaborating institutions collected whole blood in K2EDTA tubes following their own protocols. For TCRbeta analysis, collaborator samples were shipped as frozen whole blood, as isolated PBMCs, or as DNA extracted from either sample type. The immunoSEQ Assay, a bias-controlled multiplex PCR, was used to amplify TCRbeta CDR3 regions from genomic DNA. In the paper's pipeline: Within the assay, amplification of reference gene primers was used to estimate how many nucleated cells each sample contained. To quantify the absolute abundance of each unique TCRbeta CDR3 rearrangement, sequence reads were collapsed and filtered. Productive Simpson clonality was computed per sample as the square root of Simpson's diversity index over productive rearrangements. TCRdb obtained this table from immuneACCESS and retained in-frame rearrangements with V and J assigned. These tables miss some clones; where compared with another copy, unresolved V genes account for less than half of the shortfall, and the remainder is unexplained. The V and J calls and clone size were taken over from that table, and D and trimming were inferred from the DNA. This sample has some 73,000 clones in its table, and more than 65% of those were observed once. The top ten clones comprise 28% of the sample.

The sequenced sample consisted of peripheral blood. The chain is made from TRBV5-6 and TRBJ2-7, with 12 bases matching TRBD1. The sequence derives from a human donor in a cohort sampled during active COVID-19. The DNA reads TGTGCCAGCAGCTCGGGACAGGGGGCGATTGCCTACGAGCAGTACTTC. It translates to CASSSGQGAIAYEQYF.